The clone carrying this TCR beta chain occurred many times. TCRdb recomputed calls from the 5' RACE reads with MiXCR, one row per CDR3 protein. The sample has hundreds of thousands of distinct CDR3 sequences; 15% to 20% are singletons. V was pared by 3 bases and J by 4 bases, with 7 bases of the junction left unmatched. The CDR3 runs 16 residues. The sample originates from a study of T-cell memory formation after mild COVID-19. This chain links TRBV12-3 or TRBV12-4 with TRBJ2-2; 8 nucleotides agree with TRBD2. The source is an adult woman who had mild COVID-19 (a few samples of this study predate the infection). Cell type and time point are not known. The sequenced material came from PBMCs or a T cell subset sorted from them (not recorded which). The CDR3 loop reads CASSLRAGGVTGELFF. CDR3 bases: TGTGCCAGCAGTTTGCGGGCGGGGGGAGTCACCGGGGAGCTGTTTTTT.